The 9 T cell receptor beta chains in this list originate from one sample, sequenced in a study of long-term antiretroviral therapy in people with HIV (dated by TCRdb to between 2021 and 2024). The immunoSEQ hsTCRB v3.0 assay was used at survey level resolution to sequence the TRB variable region. In its TCRdb copy, this immuneACCESS table keeps in-frame sequences only and misses some clones. Where compared with another copy, unresolved V genes explain less than half of these, and the others have no known cause. This sample gives 15,000 to 20,000 clones in total; 60% to 80% of them show up just once. In total, the top ten clones hold about 15% of the sample. Sequenced here: unsorted PBMCs, sampled 2.1 years before starting antiretroviral therapy. All receptors come from a man younger than 40 with HIV.

A single count supports this clone. This rearrangement joins TRBV7-9 to TRBJ2-1; 7 bases map to TRBD1. V dropped 3 bases and J dropped 7; count of bases not matched to a gene: 12. The CDR3 consists of 16 residues. Germline loops: CDR1 SEHNR, CDR2 FQNEAQ (reference sequence). CDR3 region: CASSFSRDSQGNEQFF. DNA for the CDR3: TGTGCCAGCAGCTTCAGCCGGGACAGTCAGGGGAATGAGCAGTTCTTC. The variable domain in full, with the rest retrieved from reference TRBV7-9 and TRBJ2-1, is DTGVSQNPRHKITKRGQNVTFRCDPISEHNRLYWYRQTLGQGPEFLTYFQNEAQLEKSRLLSDRFSAERPKGSFSTLEIQRTEQGDSAMYLCASSFSRDSQGNEQFFGPGTRLTVL.

V gene TRBV25-1 combines with J gene TRBJ2-1; unclear D gene. Germline CDR1 and CDR2: MGHDK and SYGVNS. With 2 bases removed from V and 6 bases from J, the gap between germline ends came to 8 bases. The CDR3 contains 13 residues. The CDR3 protein is CASSEGRRNEQFF. CDR3 in DNA: TGTGCCAGCAGTGAAGGAAGGCGCAATGAGCAGTTCTTC.

The rearrangement uses TRBV14 and TRBJ2-1; D is uncertain. This CDR3 spans 16 amino acids. Germline-derived CDR1 and CDR2 are SGHDN and FVKESK. The germline V and J ends were trimmed by 4 bases and 5 bases, with 18 bases remaining between them. The CDR3 nucleotides are TGTGCCAGCAGCCCTAAGTGGGAAAATTGGGACAATGAGCAGTTCTTC. Translating it yields CASSPKWENWDNEQFF.

V is TRBV25-1 and J is TRBJ1-1; 8 nucleotides agree with TRBD1. This CDR3 has 13 residues. Germline V gene lookup returns CDR1 MGHDK and CDR2 SYGVNS. Unmatched junction bases numbered 7, after V lost 8 bases and J lost 5 bases. CDR3 bases: TGTGCCAGCCCAAGGACAGGGCGGACTGAAGCTTTCTTT. This codes for CASPRTGRTEAFF. Based on the CDR3 plus reference TRBV25-1 and TRBJ1-1, the full variable domain is EADIYQTPRYLVIGTGKKITLECSQTMGHDKMYWYQQDPGMELHLIHYSYGVNSTEKGDLSSESTVSRIRTEHFPLTLESARPSHTSQYLCASPRTGRTEAFFGQGTRLTVV.

V and J are TRBV2 and TRBJ1-2; D ambiguous. With 5 bases removed from V and 3 bases from J, the gap between germline ends came to 13 bases. The CDR3 has 14 amino acids. Germline loops: CDR1 SNHLY, CDR2 FYNNEI. CDR3 DNA sequence: TGTGCCAGCAGTCTAGACGGGATGCACTATGGCTACACCTTC. It yields the protein CASSLDGMHYGYTF.

The rearrangement uses TRBV6-4 and TRBJ2-3, with 7 positions matching TRBD2. V gave up 4 bases and J gave up 4 bases; unmatched junction bases: 2. The V gene's germline CDR1 is MRHNA and CDR2 SNTAGT. This CDR3 is built from 13 residues. Here the CDR3 DNA reads TGTGCCAGCAGTGCCCGGGAGGCAGATACGCAGTATTTT. It codes for CASSAREADTQYF.

The rearrangement links TRBV5-4 to TRBJ2-2, with 12 bases fitting TRBD2. V was clipped by 4 bases and J by 8 bases; unmatched bases: 12. There are 17 residues in the CDR3. CDR1 SGHNT and CDR2 YYREEE come from the germline V gene (reference sequence). This chain's CDR3 is CASSRIAGLAGPGELFF. CDR3 nucleotide sequence: TGTGCCAGCAGCCGGATCGCGGGACTAGCGGGTCCTGGGGAGCTGTTTTTT.

This sequence joins TRBV7-9 and TRBJ2-7, with D perhaps assigned TRBD1 or TRBD2 (6 bases each). V was pared by 5 bases and J by 5 bases, with 16 bases between. The CDR3 consists of 14 residues. The germline V gene encodes CDR1 SEHNR and CDR2 FQNEAQ (reference sequence). As DNA, the CDR3 is TGTGCCAGCAGCGCGGTCAGGGGAGGAAACGAGCAGTACTTC. Amino acid sequence: CASSAVRGGNEQYF.

This chain joins TRBV12-5 and TRBJ2-1; 8 bases fit TRBD1. This CDR3 comprises 13 residues. Germline V gives CDR1 LGHNT, CDR2 FRNRAP. V dropped 5 bases and J dropped 8; count of bases not matched to a gene: 5. For the CDR3, the DNA is TGTGCTAGTGGTAGGACAGGGCGGGATGAGCAGTTCTTC. Translation gives CASGRTGRDEQFF.